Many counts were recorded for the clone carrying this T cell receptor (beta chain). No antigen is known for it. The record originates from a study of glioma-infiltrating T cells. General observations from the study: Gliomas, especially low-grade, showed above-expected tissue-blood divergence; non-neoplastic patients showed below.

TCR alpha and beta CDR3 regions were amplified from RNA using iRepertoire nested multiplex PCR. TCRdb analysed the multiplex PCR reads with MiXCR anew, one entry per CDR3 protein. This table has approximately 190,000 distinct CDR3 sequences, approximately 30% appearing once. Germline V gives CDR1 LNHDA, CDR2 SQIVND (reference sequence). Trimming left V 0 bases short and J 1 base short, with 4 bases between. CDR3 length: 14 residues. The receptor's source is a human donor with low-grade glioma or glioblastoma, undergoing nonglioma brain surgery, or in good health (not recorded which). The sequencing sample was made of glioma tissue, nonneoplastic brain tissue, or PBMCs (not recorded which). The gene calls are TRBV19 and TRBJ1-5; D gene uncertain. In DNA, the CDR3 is TGTGCCAGTAGTATAGACAGGAGCAATCAGCCCCAGCATTTT. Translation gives CASSIDRSNQPQHF.